These 27 T cell receptor beta chains were all obtained from the same sample, sequenced in a study of T cell clonotyping in hematopoietic cell transplantation. Method: immunoSEQ multiplex PCR; TCRdb's copy keeps in-frame clones and lacks some. The sample contains about 6,800 clones, nearly 99% of which appear only once. Sequencing used PBMCs, obtained 30 days after allogeneic stem cell transplant. Receptors were obtained from a male patient aged 60-69 years who had an allogeneic stem cell transplant from a related donor, so the T cells may come from the graft donor. Some clones in this sample may be carry-over from other donors' samples.

This clone was found once. The V and J genes are TRBV29-1 and TRBJ1-4, with D possibly matching TRBD1 (6 bases). Germline V CDR1 and CDR2: SQVTM, ANQGSEA. The V end lost 4 bases, the J end lost 6 bases, and 12 bases lay between the germline ends. This CDR3 region has 13 residues. CDR3 sequence reads: CSVVAGGYEKLFF. The CDR3 region has the DNA TGCAGCGTTGTAGCCGGGGGCTATGAAAAACTGTTTTTT.

This chain joins TRBV2 and TRBJ2-3; a possible D gene is TRBD2 (5 bases). CDR1 SNHLY and CDR2 FYNNEI come from the germline V gene. This CDR3 contains 13 residues. Trimming cost V 4 bases and J 7 bases, with 12 bases left between them. CDR3 amino acids: CASSGSGAHTQYF. CDR3 bases: TGTGCCAGCAGTGGAAGCGGCGCTCATACGCAGTATTTT.

This chain uses TRBV29-1 with TRBJ1-1; D is possibly TRBD1 (5 bases). V dropped 6 bases and J dropped 2 bases, with 10 bases sitting between them. There are 12 residues in the CDR3. The V gene's germline CDR1 is SQVTM and CDR2 ANQGSEA. The chain's CDR3 is CSVGGVNTEAFF. The CDR3 region has the DNA TGCAGCGTCGGAGGGGTTAACACTGAAGCTTTCTTT.

The chain recombines TRBV7-2 with TRBJ2-3; no definite D call. The ends were cut back, 5 bases at V and 3 bases at J, with 9 bases in the middle. Germline V lookup: CDR1 SGHTA, CDR2 FQGNSA. The CDR3 is 13 amino acids. Here the CDR3 reads CASSRDSTDTQYF. CDR3 coding DNA: TGTGCCAGCAGCCGCGACTCAACAGATACGCAGTATTTT.

The rearrangement joins TRBV9 to TRBJ1-1, with TRBD1 matching 7 bases. Per germline, CDR1 SGDLS and CDR2 YYNGEE. With 5 bases clipped from V and 11 bases from J, the junction kept 12 bases outside the gene matches. This CDR3 spans 13 amino acids. CDR3 sequence: CASSAEGGGSAFF. CDR3 DNA sequence: TGTGCCAGCAGTGCCGAGGGAGGGGGCAGTGCTTTCTTT.

The chain recombines TRBV5-5 with TRBJ2-1; D remains unclear. The CDR3 covers 16 residues. From germline, CDR1 is SGHKS and CDR2 YYEKEE (reference sequence). V lost 0 bases and J lost 8, with 18 bases in between. Written as DNA, the CDR3 is TGTGCCAGCAGCTTGGCAGGCGGCCCTACTTTCGATGAGCAGTTCTTC. Residues: CASSLAGGPTFDEQFF. Looking up the rest from reference TRBV5-5 and TRBJ2-1 gives the full variable domain: DAGVTQSPTHLIKTRGQQVTLRCSPISGHKSVSWYQQVLGQGPQFIFQYYEKEERGRGNFPDRFSARQFPNYSSELNVNALLLGDSALYLCASSLAGGPTFDEQFFGPGTRLTVL.

The chain joins TRBV9 to TRBJ2-1, with 8 positions matching TRBD2. CDR1 SGDLS and CDR2 YYNGEE come from the germline V gene. Trimming removed 0 bases from V and 2 bases from J; junction bases left unmatched: 4. The CDR3 spans 16 residues. The CDR3 DNA sequence: TGTGCCAGCAGCGTAGTTGGTAGCGGGGCCTACAATGAGCAGTTCTTC. It codes for CASSVVGSGAYNEQFF.

This chain connects TRBV2 to TRBJ1-1, with D perhaps matching TRBD1 (5 bases). With 8 bases removed from V and 1 base from J, the gap between germline ends came to 11 bases. Germline V gene data show CDR1 as SNHLY and CDR2 as FYNNEI. The length of the CDR3 is 13 residues. The CDR3 nucleotides are TGTGCCAGCGGGGCTCCGGGGAACACTGAAGCTTTCTTT. Residues: CASGAPGNTEAFF.

The V gene is TRBV7-9, the J gene TRBJ1-1; D call uncertain. Germline V gives CDR1 SEHNR, CDR2 FQNEAQ (reference sequence). Trimming stripped 4 bases from V and 1 base from J, with 4 bases between. This CDR3 region has 12 residues. The CDR3 loop reads CASSWGNTEAFF. The CDR3 DNA sequence: TGTGCCAGCAGCTGGGGGAACACTGAAGCTTTCTTT.

This chain connects TRBV2 to TRBJ2-1, with 9 bases that match TRBD2. V shed 6 bases, J shed 0 bases, and the junction held 3 bases outside the gene matches. Germline V gene sequence: CDR1 SNHLY, CDR2 FYNNEI. This CDR3 has 15 residues. DNA for the CDR3: TGTGCCAGCAGGGGACTAGCCGGCTCCTACAATGAGCAGTTCTTC. Translation gives CASRGLAGSYNEQFF.

This chain joins TRBV7-3 and TRBJ1-3; 8 bases line up with TRBD1. Germline trimming cut 5 bases from V and 4 bases from J; bases unmatched to any gene: 4. The germline V gene encodes CDR1 SGHTA and CDR2 FQGTGA. This CDR3 has 14 residues. The CDR3 sequence is CASSPDRAGNTIYF. In DNA form, the CDR3 reads TGTGCCAGCAGCCCGGACAGGGCGGGAAACACCATATATTTT.

The V call is TRBV4-3, the J call TRBJ2-7; TRBD2 aligns across 7 bases. After removal of 1 base from V and 4 bases from J, the junction contained 7 bases not matched to a gene. Germline lookup yields CDR1 LGHNA and CDR2 YSLEER. This CDR3 contains 15 residues. CDR3 coding DNA: TGCGCCAGCAGCCAAGGGGAGGGTTTGGCTTACGAGCAGTACTTC. This codes for CASSQGEGLAYEQYF.

The chain is built from TRBV10-3 and TRBJ1-2; TRBD1 matches 8 bases. V shed 5 bases, J shed 7 bases, and the junction held 6 bases outside the gene matches. Per the germline V gene, CDR1 is ENHRY and CDR2 is SYGVKD. The CDR3 extends over 13 amino acids. CDR3 in amino acids: CAISLDREGGYTF. CDR3 bases: TGTGCCATCAGTTTGGACAGGGAAGGTGGCTACACCTTC.

The V gene is TRBV19, the J gene TRBJ1-1; tentative D call: TRBD1 (5 bases). The CDR3 loop spans 14 amino acids. V lost 0 bases and J 1 base, leaving 6 bases between the germline ends. Germline V lookup: CDR1 LNHDA, CDR2 SQIVND (reference sequence). DNA of the CDR3: TGTGCCAGTAGTATAGAGGGGCAGAACACTGAAGCTTTCTTT. It translates to CASSIEGQNTEAFF. The complete variable domain, with remaining parts taken from reference TRBV19 and TRBJ1-1, reads DGGITQSPKYLFRKEGQNVTLSCEQNLNHDAMYWYRQDPGQGLRLIYYSQIVNDFQKGDIAEGYSVSREKKESFPLTVTSAQKNPTAFYLCASSIEGQNTEAFFGQGTRLTVV.

CDR3 DNA sequence: TGTGCCAGCTCACCACCCCGGGGGGCTGGAACTGAAGCTTTCTTT. Its translation is CASSPPRGAGTEAFF. The chain has TRBV18 and TRBJ1-1; D is perhaps TRBD1 (6 bases). Deletions cut 0 bases from V and 5 bases from J, with 13 bases between. CDR3 length: 15 residues. From germline, CDR1 is KGHSH and CDR2 LQKENI.

V is TRBV28 and J is TRBJ1-2; D perhaps matches TRBD1 (6 bases). Germline V gene sequence: CDR1 MDHEN, CDR2 SYDVKM. The V end lost 11 bases, the J end lost 1 base, and 20 bases lay between the germline ends. This CDR3 region has 15 residues. CDR3 protein: CASKGPGANNYGYTF. The CDR3 DNA follows: TGTGCCTCTAAGGGCCCGGGGGCGAATAACTATGGCTACACCTTC.

This clone was seen a few times. The chain uses TRBV6-1 and TRBJ1-2, with D possibly TRBD1 on 5 matching bases. The V and J ends lost 3 bases and 4 bases respectively, with 12 bases between them. CDR1 is MNHNS, CDR2 SASEGT, per germline. The CDR3 extends over 14 amino acids. CDR3 in amino acids: CASSDQRGSYGYTF. The CDR3 DNA reads as TGTGCCAGCAGTGATCAGAGGGGAAGCTATGGCTACACCTTC.

The chain joins TRBV6-5 to TRBJ2-2; 8 nucleotides agree with TRBD1. This CDR3 contains 15 residues. After removal of 6 bases from V and 5 bases from J, the junction contained 8 bases not matched to a gene. Germline CDR1 MNHEY, CDR2 SVGAGI. As DNA, the CDR3 is TGTGCCAGCAGCTACCAGGGGGCGCGGACCGGGGAGCTGTTTTTT. This gives the protein CASSYQGARTGELFF.

The chain couples TRBV5-5 to TRBJ2-7; D uncertain. CDR3 length equals 15 residues. Germline-derived CDR1 and CDR2 are SGHKS and YYEKEE (reference sequence). Trimming removed 1 base from V and 4 bases from J, with 15 bases in between. CDR3 nucleotide sequence: TGTGCCAGCAGCTTGCGAAAGGGCGAATCATACGAGCAGTACTTC. Amino acids: CASSLRKGESYEQYF.

This clone has a single count. This chain connects TRBV5-1 to TRBJ2-3; D possibly uses TRBD1 or TRBD2 (6 bases each). The V gene's germline CDR1 is SGHRS and CDR2 YFSETQ. The CDR3 has 16 residues. Deletions cut 0 bases from V and 0 bases from J, with 11 bases between. The CDR3 reads CASSLEGGFSTDTQYF. CDR3 sequence (DNA): TGCGCCAGCAGCTTGGAGGGGGGCTTCAGCACAGATACGCAGTATTTT.

This clone was observed a few times. The V and J genes are TRBV5-6 and TRBJ2-7, with D tentatively TRBD1 or TRBD2 (5 bases each). V lost 5 bases and J 3 bases, leaving 18 bases between the germline ends. This CDR3 is 15 amino acids long. CDR1 and CDR2 from the germline V gene are SGHDT and YYEEEE. CDR3 region: CASRVAGTEYYEQYF. CDR3 sequence (DNA): TGTGCCAGCAGGGTCGCTGGGACGGAATACTACGAGCAGTACTTC.

The chain couples TRBV14 to TRBJ1-2; D call uncertain. V lost 4 bases to trimming and J lost 4 bases, with 19 bases between them. From germline, CDR1 is SGHDN and CDR2 FVKESK. The CDR3 loop spans 16 amino acids. The CDR3 sequence is CASSLLGQRGPYGYTF. The DNA for the CDR3 is TGTGCCAGCAGCCTCCTTGGGCAGCGAGGTCCCTATGGCTACACCTTC.

The gene calls are TRBV25-1 and TRBJ2-7, with D perhaps TRBD1 or TRBD2 (7 bases each). This CDR3 has 12 amino acids. CDR1 and CDR2 (germline): MGHDK, SYGVNS. V lost 2 bases and J 9 bases, leaving 11 bases between the germline ends. CDR3 sequence: CASSEQGGVQYF. The CDR3 DNA sequence: TGTGCCAGCAGTGAACAGGGGGGGGTGCAGTACTTC.

CDR3 sequence: CASSLFSPTSGSSSYEQYF. The CDR3 DNA reads as TGCGCCAGCAGCCTATTCTCCCCTACTAGCGGGTCGAGCTCCTACGAGCAGTACTTC. The V and J genes are TRBV4-1 and TRBJ2-7, with 9 positions matching TRBD2. This CDR3 comprises 19 residues. V lost 4 bases, J lost 0 bases, and 16 bases stayed unmatched. Germline CDR1 reads MGHRA; CDR2 reads YSYEKL.

This chain joins TRBV19 and TRBJ1-1; D remains unclear. The V gene lost 3 bases and the J gene lost 5 bases, with 16 bases spanning the gap. CDR3 length equals 15 residues. Germline lookup yields CDR1 LNHDA and CDR2 SQIVND (reference sequence). The CDR3 reads CASSIPAGGRTEAFF. CDR3 nucleotide sequence: TGTGCCAGTAGTATCCCAGCAGGCGGTAGGACTGAAGCTTTCTTT.

V is TRBV2 and J is TRBJ1-5; 9 bases are shared with TRBD1. Germline V CDR1 and CDR2: SNHLY, FYNNEI. The CDR3 has 14 amino acids. V dropped 8 bases and J dropped 2; count of bases not matched to a gene: 4. CDR3 coding DNA: TGTGCCAGCTCTCGGACAGGGGGCAATCAGCCCCAGCATTTT. Residues: CASSRTGGNQPQHF.

The chain has TRBV19 and TRBJ2-6; D tentatively fits TRBD1 or TRBD2 (5 bases each). Trimming took off 3 bases at V and 6 bases at J, with 15 bases between the two ends. The CDR3 contains 16 residues. Looked up from germline, CDR1 is LNHDA and CDR2 is SQIVND (reference sequence). The CDR3 loop reads CASSIPGTELANVLTF. CDR3 nucleotides: TGTGCCAGTAGTATTCCCGGGACCGAGTTGGCCAACGTCCTGACTTTC. The variable domain in full, completed from reference TRBV19 and TRBJ2-6, reads DGGITQSPKYLFRKEGQNVTLSCEQNLNHDAMYWYRQDPGQGLRLIYYSQIVNDFQKGDIAEGYSVSREKKESFPLTVTSAQKNPTAFYLCASSIPGTELANVLTFGAGSRLTVL.